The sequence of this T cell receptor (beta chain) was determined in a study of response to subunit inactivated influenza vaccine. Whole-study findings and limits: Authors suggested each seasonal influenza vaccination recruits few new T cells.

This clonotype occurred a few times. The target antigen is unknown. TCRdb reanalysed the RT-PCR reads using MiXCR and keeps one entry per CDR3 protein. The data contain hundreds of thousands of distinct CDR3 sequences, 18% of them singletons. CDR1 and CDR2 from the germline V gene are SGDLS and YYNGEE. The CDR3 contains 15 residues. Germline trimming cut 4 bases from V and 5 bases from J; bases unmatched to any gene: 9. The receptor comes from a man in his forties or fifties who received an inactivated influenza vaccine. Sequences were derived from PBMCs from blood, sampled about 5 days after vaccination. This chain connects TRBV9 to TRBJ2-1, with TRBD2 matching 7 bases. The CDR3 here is CASSPHLAEHNEQFF. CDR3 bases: TGTGCCAGCAGCCCTCATCTAGCGGAACACAATGAGCAGTTCTTC.